This TCR beta chain was obtained from a study of CD8+CD57+ T cells in acquired aplastic anemia. Study-wide findings and caveats: Overlap between patients and controls comprised just under 30 CD8+ CDR3 sequences.

About this clonotype: Antigen: not known. No conserved phenylalanine or tryptophan is present at the end of the CDR3, so a read error is the likely explanation. No DNA is shown, since the ends of the CDR3 on it are uncertain; the CDR3 is the one TCRdb lists.

Genomic DNA, serving as template, underwent TCR beta VDJ and CDR3 profiling. TCRdb redid the calling of the reads with MiXCR, one entry per CDR3 protein. Among more than 250,000 distinct CDR3 sequences, about 80% were seen once, and the ten largest hold 40% to 50%. The CDR3 sequence runs 13 residues, both termini included. Germline CDR1 reads SGHVS; CDR2 reads FQNEAQ. Individuals selected for sequencing had exhibited CD8+CD57+ cell expansion on flow cytometry. With no exception, the patients had severe acquired aplastic anemia. This clonotype was obtained from a human donor with aplastic anemia. Sequencing used sorted CD4+, CD8+, or CD8+CD57+ T cells (not recorded which) from PBMCs. The genes are TRBV7-8 and TRBJ2-3; the tabulated D call, TRBD1, remains unverified against the DNA. CDR3 sequence reads: CASSVEDYPLVNS.